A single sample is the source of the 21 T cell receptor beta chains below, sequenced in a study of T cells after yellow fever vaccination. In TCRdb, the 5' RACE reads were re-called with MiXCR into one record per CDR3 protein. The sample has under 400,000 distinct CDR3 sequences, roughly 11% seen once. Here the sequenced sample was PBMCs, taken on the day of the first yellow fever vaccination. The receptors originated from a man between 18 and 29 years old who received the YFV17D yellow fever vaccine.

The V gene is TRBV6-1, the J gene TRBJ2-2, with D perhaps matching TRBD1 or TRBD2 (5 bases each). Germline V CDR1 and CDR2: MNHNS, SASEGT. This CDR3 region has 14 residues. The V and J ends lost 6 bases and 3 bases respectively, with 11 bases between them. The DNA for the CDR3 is TGTGCCAGCAGAAAAGAGGGGTACACCGGGGAGCTGTTTTTT. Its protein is CASRKEGYTGELFF.

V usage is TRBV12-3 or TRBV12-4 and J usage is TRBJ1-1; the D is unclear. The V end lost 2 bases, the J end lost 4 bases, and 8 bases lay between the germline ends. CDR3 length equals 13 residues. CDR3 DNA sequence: TGTGCCAGCAGTTTAAGATCTCTCACTGAAGCTTTCTTT. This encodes CASSLRSLTEAFF.

The CDR3 DNA reads as TGTGCCAGCAGCCTTGGGACAGGCGGTTTCGCCTACAATGAGCAGTTCTTC. This translates into CASSLGTGGFAYNEQFF. V and J are TRBV7-8 and TRBJ2-1, with 8 bases aligning to TRBD1. Germline CDR1 and CDR2: SGHVS and FQNEAQ. V shed 5 bases and J 2 bases; nucleotides not matched to a gene: 11. CDR3 length equals 17 residues.

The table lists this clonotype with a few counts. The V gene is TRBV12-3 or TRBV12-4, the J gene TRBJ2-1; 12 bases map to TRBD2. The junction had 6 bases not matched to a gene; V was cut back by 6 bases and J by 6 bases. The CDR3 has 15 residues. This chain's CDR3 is CASRTSGGFANEQFF. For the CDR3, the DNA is TGTGCCAGCAGAACTAGCGGGGGGTTCGCCAATGAGCAGTTCTTC.

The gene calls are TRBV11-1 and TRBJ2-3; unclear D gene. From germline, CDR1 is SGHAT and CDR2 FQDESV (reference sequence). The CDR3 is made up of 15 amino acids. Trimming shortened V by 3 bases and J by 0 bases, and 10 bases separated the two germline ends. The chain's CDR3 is CASSFEADSTDTQYF. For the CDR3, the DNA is TGTGCCAGCAGCTTTGAGGCGGATAGCACAGATACGCAGTATTTT.

The CDR3 loop reads CASSSQRDPKETQYF. The CDR3 DNA reads as TGCGCCAGCAGCTCCCAGAGGGACCCGAAAGAGACCCAGTACTTC. The chain combines TRBV4-1 with TRBJ2-5; D possibly matches TRBD1 or TRBD2 (5 bases each). The germline CDR1 and CDR2 sequences are MGHRA and YSYEKL. This CDR3 is 15 amino acids long. V lost 5 bases and J lost 3, with 16 bases in between.

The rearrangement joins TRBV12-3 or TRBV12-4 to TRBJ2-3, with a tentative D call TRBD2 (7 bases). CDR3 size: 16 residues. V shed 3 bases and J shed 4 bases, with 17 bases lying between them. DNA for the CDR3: TGTGCCAGCAGTTTTTGGGGGGGCGGATCTTCAGATACGCAGTATTTT. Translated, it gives CASSFWGGGSSDTQYF.

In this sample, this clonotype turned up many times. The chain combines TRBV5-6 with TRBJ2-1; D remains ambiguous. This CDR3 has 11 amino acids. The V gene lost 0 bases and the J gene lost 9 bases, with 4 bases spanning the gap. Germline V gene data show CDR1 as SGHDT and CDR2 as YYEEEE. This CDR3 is CASSLEGEQFF. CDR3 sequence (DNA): TGTGCCAGCAGCTTGGAAGGTGAGCAGTTCTTC.

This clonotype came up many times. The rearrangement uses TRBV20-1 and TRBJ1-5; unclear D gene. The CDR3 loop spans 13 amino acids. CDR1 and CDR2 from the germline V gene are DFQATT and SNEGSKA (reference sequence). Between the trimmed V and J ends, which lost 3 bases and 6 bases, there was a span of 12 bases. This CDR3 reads CSASVGSGQPQHF. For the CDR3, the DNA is TGCAGTGCTAGCGTTGGCAGTGGTCAGCCCCAGCATTTT.

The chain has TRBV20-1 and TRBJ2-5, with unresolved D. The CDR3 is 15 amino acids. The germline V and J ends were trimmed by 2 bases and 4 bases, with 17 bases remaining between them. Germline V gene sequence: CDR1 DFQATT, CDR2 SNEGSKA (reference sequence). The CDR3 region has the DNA TGCAGTGCTAGAACTCGATTGAACTTCGCAGAGACCCAGTACTTC. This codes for CSARTRLNFAETQYF.

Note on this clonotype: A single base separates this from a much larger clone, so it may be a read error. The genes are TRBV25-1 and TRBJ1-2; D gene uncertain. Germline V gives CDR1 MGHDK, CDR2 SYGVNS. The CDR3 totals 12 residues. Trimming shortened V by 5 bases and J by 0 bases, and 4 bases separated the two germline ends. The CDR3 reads CASSWANYGYTF. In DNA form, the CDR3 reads TGTGCCAGCAGTTGGGCTAACTATGGCTACACCTTC.

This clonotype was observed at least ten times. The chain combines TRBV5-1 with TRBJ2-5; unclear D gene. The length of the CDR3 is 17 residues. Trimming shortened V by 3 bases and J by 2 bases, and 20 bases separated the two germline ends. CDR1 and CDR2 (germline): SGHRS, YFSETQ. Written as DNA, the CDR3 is TGCGCCAGCAGCTCTGCTCTGGACGGGCTCCTTCAAGAGACCCAGTACTTC. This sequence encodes CASSSALDGLLQETQYF.

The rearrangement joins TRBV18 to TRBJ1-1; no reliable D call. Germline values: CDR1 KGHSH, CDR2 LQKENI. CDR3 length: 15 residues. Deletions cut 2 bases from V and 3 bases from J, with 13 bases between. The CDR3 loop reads CASSPRQNGDTEAFF. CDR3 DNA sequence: TGTGCCAGCTCACCAAGGCAGAATGGGGACACTGAAGCTTTCTTT.

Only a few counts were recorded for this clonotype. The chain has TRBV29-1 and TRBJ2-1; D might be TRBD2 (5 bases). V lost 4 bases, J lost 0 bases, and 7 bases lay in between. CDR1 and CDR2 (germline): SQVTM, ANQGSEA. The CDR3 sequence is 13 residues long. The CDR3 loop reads CSVVGSSYNEQFF. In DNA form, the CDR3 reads TGCAGCGTTGTTGGGAGCTCCTACAATGAGCAGTTCTTC.

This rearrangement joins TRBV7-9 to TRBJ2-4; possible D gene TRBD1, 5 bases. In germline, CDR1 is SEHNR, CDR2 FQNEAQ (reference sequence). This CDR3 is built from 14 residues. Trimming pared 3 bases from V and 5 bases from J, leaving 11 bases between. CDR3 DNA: TGTGCCAGCAGCTTCGCAGGGCGTCAAAACATTCAGTACTTC. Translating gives CASSFAGRQNIQYF.

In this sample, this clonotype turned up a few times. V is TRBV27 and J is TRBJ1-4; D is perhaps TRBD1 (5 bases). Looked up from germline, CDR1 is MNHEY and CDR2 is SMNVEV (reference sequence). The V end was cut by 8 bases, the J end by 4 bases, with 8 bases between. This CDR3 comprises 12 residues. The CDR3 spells CASRDVNEKLFF. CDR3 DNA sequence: TGTGCCAGCCGGGACGTTAATGAAAAACTGTTTTTT.

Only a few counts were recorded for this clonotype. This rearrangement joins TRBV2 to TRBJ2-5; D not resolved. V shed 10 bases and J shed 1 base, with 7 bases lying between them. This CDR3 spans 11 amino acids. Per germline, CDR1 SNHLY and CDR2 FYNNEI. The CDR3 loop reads CAIGRQETQYF. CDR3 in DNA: TGTGCCATAGGCCGCCAAGAGACCCAGTACTTC.

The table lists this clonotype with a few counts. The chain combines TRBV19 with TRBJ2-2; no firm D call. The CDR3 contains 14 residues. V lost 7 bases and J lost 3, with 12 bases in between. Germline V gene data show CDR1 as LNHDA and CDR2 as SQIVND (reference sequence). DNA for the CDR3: TGTGCCAGTAAACGGAACAGAGACACCGGGGAGCTGTTTTTT. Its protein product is CASKRNRDTGELFF.

The CDR3 DNA sequence: TGCGCCAGCAGCCAAGAAGGGGGAGGCAGGACCTACAGCACAGATACGCAGTATTTT. Translating it yields CASSQEGGGRTYSTDTQYF. The genes are TRBV4-1 and TRBJ2-3; either TRBD1 or TRBD2 may fit D (6 bases each). Trimming took 0 bases from V and 0 from J, leaving 19 bases between them. The CDR3 contains 19 residues. Germline V lookup: CDR1 MGHRA, CDR2 YSYEKL.

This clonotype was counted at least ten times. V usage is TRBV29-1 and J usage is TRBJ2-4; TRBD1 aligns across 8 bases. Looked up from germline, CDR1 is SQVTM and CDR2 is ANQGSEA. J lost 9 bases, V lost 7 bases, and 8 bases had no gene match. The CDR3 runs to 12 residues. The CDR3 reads CSARDGTGIQYF. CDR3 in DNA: TGCAGCGCCCGGGACGGGACAGGCATTCAGTACTTC.

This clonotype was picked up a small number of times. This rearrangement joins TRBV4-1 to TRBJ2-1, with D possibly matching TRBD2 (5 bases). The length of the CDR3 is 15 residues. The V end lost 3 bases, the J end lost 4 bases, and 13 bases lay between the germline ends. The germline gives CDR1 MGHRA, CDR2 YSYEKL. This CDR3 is CASSQLAVAYNEQFF. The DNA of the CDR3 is TGCGCCAGCAGCCAGCTAGCTGTGGCTTACAATGAGCAGTTCTTC.